Given below is one T cell receptor (beta chain) in context. This clone has just a few counts. The antigen this receptor binds is unknown. Per-nucleotide qualities are absent, and no much larger clonotype sits a single base away. TCR CDR3 regions were amplified from genomic DNA by multiplex PCR using the deep immunoSEQ assay. Genomic DNA extracted from each cell subset was distributed evenly over all wells of several immunoSEQ 96-well plates, and each plate served as one replicate. Each replicate PCR for sorted subsets received about 0.2 ug genomic DNA, equal to tens of thousands of T cell genomes. Purified libraries were measured with a Qubit 3.0 fluorometer, size-checked on a Bioanalyzer 2100, and measured again with the KAPA Library Quantification kit. Every immunoSEQ 96-well plate was sequenced on a separate single-read 150-cycle Illumina NextSeq 550 flow cell. As for how the authors treated the data: Because the immunoSEQ output held only junctional sequences and lacked quality scores, the filtering could not match the filtering applied to full-length reads. Sequences were annotated with PyIR, a Python wrapper for IgBLAST v1.9, using IMGT germline references to assign V/J genes and CDR3. Reads were removed for weak V/J assignments (E-value above 1e-6), missing CDR3, stop codons, out-of-frame junctions, or ambiguous translated residues. V3J clonotypes were defined as sequences sharing the same inferred V gene, J gene, and CDR3 amino acid sequence. The percentage overlap between two repertoires was calculated by dividing the number of shared unique clonotypes by the size of the smaller repertoire. Richness of each repertoire was evaluated using RTK rarefaction, the Chao1 estimator, and Recon v2.1 estimates of unobserved clonotypes. OLGA was used to compute generation probabilities for all TCRbeta clonotypes that the gDNA method yielded from a handful of donors. TCRdb mirrors the immuneACCESS table, restricted to in-frame sequences. Some clones are absent from its copies; in checked studies, under half trace to an unresolved V gene, and the reason for the others is unknown. V and J calls and clone size are those listed in that table; D and trimming were worked out from the DNA. The sample includes around 720,000 clones, with 60% to 75% observed a single time. The ten largest make up 1.5% to 2% of the sample.

Donors were healthy HIV-negative adults with no recently reported acute infections or vaccinations. All donors were Caucasian adults living in Nashville, Tennessee, USA. Magnetic negative selection was used to enrich CD4+ T cells, after which naive cells were positively selected on CD45RA and the negative fraction became the memory subset. After blood collection by leukapheresis, PBMCs were isolated using Ficoll-Histopaque density gradient centrifugation and then cryopreserved in the vapor phase of liquid nitrogen. Analytical flow cytometry was used to check the purity and quantity of each magnetically sorted T cell population. From each sorted fraction, genomic DNA was isolated and quantified by UV absorbance on a Nanodrop 2000c. The data belong to a study of shared clonotypes between healthy human individuals (TCRdb year 2020). Turning to the overall study: The cohort included three men and a couple of women between 18 and 49 years of age. For each donor, CD4 naive and CD4 memory were each given three plates, CD8 naive was given two plates, and CD8 memory was given one plate. Each donor's leukapheresis produced roughly between roughly 0.85 and 9 billion PBMCs. Blood TCR repertoires of roughly five healthy adults were deeply sequenced to estimate repertoire size and the extent of clonotype sharing between individuals. To increase sequencing depth and limit assay-specific biases, different laboratories used diverse techniques to prepare libraries and sequence TCR repertoires.

Per the germline V gene, MDHEN is the CDR1 and SYDVKM is the CDR2. From cysteine to phenylalanine, the CDR3 is 11 amino acids long. The CDR3 DNA has 33 bases and is translated from base 1. V and J lose 3 bases and 9 bases, and a span of 6 bases separates them. General study outcomes and caveats: Larger estimated clonotype richness was generally found for naive subsets than for memory subsets. Compared with non-shared clonotypes, clonotypes shared by all four sorted-subset donors had higher generation probabilities. Only blood was sampled, and tissue TCR repertoires likely differ from those in blood. Rarefaction of sorted-subset datasets indicated incomplete sequencing despite the large sequencing depth. Pairwise subsampling led to the expectation that sequencing depth would affect the degree of clonotype sharing among donors. Sharing across several donors was observed for about 5% of naive CD4, over 3% of naive CD8, 2% to 2.5% of memory CD4, and over 0.3% of memory CD8 clonotypes. Because the study included a small number of donors, the genetic and exposure-history diversity represented was limited.

Sequencing used memory CD4+ T cells sorted from blood. The cell subset or site label of this sample denotes: CD45RA-negative fraction. Recombination joined TRBV28 with TRBJ2-1; too little of a D gene remains to name it. This clonotype was obtained from a woman younger than 45 in good health. The CDR3 reads as follows: CASSLLGEQFF. The sequenced DNA: TGTGCCAGCAGTTTGCTCGGTGAGCAGTTCTTC.